The sequence of this T cell receptor (beta chain) was determined in a study of T cells in women clearing cervical HPV infection. The ends lost 6 bases at V and 4 bases at J; junction bases unmatched: 9. From germline, CDR1 is SNHLY and CDR2 FYNNEI. CDR3 length equals 15 residues. Overall study results and limits: Repertoire richness, not evenness, was significantly elevated in CIN3+ cases versus controls. T-cell numbers per sample were unknown and may explain richness differences.

Note on this clone: The antigen is undetermined. The read ends 3 residues early relative to the CDR3; the germline J gene fills the gap.

MY09/MY11 PCR detected cervical HPV DNA; dot-blot assigned genotypes. The protocol was immunoSEQ multiplex PCR, while the TCRdb copy is restricted to in-frame clones and leaves out a portion. The sample includes tens of thousands of clones. The rearrangement uses TRBV2 and TRBJ1-2; 9 bases fit TRBD1. The sample taken for sequencing was blood buffy coat. The clonotype originates from a woman aged 18-69 years with a cervical HPV16 infection that either progressed to CIN3+ or cleared (not recorded which). The part of the CDR3 DNA that was read is TGTGCCAGCAGCCTCAACCCGGGACAGGGCTATGGC. Encoded protein: CASSLNPGQGYG. The entire CDR3 protein is CASSLNPGQGYGYTF.